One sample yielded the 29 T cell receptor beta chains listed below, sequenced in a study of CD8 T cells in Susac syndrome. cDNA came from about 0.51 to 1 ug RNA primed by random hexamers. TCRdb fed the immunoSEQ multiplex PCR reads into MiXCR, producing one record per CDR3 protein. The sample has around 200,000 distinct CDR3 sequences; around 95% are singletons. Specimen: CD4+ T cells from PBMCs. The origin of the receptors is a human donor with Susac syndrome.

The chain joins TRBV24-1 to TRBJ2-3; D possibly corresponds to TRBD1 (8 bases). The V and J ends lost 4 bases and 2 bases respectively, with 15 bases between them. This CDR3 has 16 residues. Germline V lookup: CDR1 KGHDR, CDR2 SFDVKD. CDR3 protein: CATSEGGTGITDTQYF. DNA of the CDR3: TGTGCCACCAGTGAGGGAGGGACAGGCATCACAGATACGCAGTATTTT.

CDR3: CSVGQGGNYGYTF. The CDR3 DNA reads as TGCAGCGTTGGACAGGGAGGTAACTATGGCTACACCTTC. The gene calls are TRBV29-1 and TRBJ1-2; 7 bases map to TRBD1. The CDR3 totals 13 residues. Germline V CDR1 and CDR2: SQVTM, ANQGSEA. The V gene end was trimmed by 4 bases and the J gene end by 1 base; junction bases not matched to a gene: 3.

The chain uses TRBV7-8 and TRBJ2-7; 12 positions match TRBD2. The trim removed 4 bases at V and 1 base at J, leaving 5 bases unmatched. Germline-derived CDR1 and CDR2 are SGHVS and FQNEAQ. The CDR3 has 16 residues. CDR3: CASSSDGLAGSYEQYF. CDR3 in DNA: TGTGCCAGCAGCTCGGATGGACTAGCGGGGTCCTACGAGCAGTACTTC. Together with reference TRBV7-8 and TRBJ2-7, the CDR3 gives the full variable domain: GAGVSQSPRYKVAKRGQDVALRCDPISGHVSLFWYQQALGQGPEFLTYFQNEAQLDKSGLPSDRFFAERPEGSVSTLKIQRTQQEDSAVYLCASSSDGLAGSYEQYFGPGTRLTVT.

The CDR3 nucleotides are TGCAGCGTTCTTAGGGGGCAAAACACTGAAGCTTTCTTT. Residues: CSVLRGQNTEAFF. The chain joins TRBV29-1 to TRBJ1-1, with 7 bases identical to TRBD1. Per germline, CDR1 SQVTM and CDR2 ANQGSEA. The CDR3 spans 13 residues. V lost 5 bases, J lost 2 bases, and 5 bases stayed unmatched. The entire variable domain, with the rest obtained from reference TRBV29-1 and TRBJ1-1, is as follows: SAVISQKPSRDICQRGTSLTIQCQVDSQVTMMFWYRQQPGQSLTLIATANQGSEATYESGFVIDKFPISRPNLTFSTLTVSNMSPEDSSIYLCSVLRGQNTEAFFGQGTRLTVV.

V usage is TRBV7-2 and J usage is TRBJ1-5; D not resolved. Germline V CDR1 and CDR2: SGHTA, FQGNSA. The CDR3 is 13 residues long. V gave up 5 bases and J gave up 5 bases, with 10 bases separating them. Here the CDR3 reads CASSPFRDQPQHF. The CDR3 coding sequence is TGTGCCAGCAGCCCCTTCAGAGATCAGCCCCAGCATTTT.

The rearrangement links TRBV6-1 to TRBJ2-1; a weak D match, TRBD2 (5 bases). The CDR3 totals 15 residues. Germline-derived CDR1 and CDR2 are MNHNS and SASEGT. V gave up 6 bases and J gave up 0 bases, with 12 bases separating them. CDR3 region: CASRSHGISYNEQFF. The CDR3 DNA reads TGTGCCAGCAGATCCCACGGGATCTCCTACAATGAGCAGTTCTTC.

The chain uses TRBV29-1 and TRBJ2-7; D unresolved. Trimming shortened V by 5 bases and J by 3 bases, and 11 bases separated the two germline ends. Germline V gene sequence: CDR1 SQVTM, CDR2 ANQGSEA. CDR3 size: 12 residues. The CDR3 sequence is CSVSAGYYEQYF. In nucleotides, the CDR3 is TGCAGCGTTTCGGCAGGATACTACGAGCAGTACTTC.

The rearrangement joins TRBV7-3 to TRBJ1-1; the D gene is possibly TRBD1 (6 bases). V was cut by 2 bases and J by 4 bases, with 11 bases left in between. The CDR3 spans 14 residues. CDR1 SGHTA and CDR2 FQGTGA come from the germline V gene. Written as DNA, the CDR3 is TGTGCCAGCAGCTTAGAGGGGGGAGTCACTGAAGCTTTCTTT. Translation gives CASSLEGGVTEAFF.

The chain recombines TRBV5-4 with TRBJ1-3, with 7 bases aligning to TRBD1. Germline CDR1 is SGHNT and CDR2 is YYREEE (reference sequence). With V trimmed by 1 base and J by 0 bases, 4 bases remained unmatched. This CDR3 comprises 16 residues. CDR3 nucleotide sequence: TGTGCCAGCAGCTTGAACAGGGGAAGCTCTGGAAACACCATATATTTT. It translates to CASSLNRGSSGNTIYF.

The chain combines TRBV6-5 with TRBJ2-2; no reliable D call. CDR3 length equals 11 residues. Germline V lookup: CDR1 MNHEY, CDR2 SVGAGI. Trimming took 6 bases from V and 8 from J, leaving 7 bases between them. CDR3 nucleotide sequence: TGTGCCAGCAGCCGGCAAGGGGAGCTGTTTTTT. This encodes CASSRQGELFF.

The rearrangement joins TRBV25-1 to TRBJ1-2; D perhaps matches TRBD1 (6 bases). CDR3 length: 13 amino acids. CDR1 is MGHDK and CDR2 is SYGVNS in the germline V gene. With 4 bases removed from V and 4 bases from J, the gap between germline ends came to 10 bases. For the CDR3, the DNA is TGTGCCAGCAGTGGAGACAGGATCTATGGCTACACCTTC. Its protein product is CASSGDRIYGYTF.

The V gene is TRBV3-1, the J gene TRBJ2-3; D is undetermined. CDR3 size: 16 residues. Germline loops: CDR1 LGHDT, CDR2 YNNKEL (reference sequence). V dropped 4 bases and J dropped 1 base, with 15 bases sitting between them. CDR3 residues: CASSPNRLARTDTQYF. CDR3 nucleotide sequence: TGTGCCAGCAGCCCCAATAGACTGGCCCGCACAGATACGCAGTATTTT.

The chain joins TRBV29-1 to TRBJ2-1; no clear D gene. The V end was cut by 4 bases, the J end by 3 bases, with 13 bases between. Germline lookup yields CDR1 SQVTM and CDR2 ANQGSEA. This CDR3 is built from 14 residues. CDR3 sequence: CSVGQLTYYNEQFF. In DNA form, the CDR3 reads TGCAGCGTTGGGCAGTTAACTTACTACAATGAGCAGTTCTTC.

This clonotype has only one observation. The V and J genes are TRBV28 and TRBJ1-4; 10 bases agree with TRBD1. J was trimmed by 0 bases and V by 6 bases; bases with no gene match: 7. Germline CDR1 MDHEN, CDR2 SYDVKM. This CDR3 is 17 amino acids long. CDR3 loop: CASSPRTGGATNEKLFF. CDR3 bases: TGTGCCAGCAGCCCAAGGACAGGGGGGGCAACTAATGAAAAACTGTTTTTT.

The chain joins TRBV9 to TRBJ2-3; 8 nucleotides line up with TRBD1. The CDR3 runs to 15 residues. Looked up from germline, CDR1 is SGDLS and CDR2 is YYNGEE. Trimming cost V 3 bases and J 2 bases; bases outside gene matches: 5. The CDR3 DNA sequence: TGTGCCAGCAGCGCGGCAGGGGGCTTCACAGATACGCAGTATTTT. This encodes CASSAAGGFTDTQYF.

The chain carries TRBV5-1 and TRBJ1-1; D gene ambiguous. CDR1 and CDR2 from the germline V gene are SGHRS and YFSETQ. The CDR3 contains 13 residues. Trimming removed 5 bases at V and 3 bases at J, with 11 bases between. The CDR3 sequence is CASSPDVDTEAFF. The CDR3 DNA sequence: TGCGCCAGCAGTCCGGACGTGGACACTGAAGCTTTCTTT.

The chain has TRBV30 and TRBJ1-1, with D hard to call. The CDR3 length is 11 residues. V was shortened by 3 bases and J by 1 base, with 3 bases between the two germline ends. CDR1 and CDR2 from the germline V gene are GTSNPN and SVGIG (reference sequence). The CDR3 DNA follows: TGTGCCTGGAGGCGGAACACTGAAGCTTTCTTT. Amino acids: CAWRRNTEAFF.

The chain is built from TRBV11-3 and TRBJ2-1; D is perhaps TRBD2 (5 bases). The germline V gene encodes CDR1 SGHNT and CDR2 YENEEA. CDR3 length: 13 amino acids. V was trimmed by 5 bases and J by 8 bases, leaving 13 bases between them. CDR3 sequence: CASSPSGFDEQFF. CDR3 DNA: TGTGCCAGCAGCCCCTCGGGGTTCGATGAGCAGTTCTTC.

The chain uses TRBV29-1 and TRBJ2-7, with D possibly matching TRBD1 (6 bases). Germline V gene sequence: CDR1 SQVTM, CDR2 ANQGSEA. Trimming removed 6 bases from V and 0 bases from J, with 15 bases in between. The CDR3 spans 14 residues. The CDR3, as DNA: TGCAGCGTCCGGACAGCCACTTCCTCCTACGAGCAGTACTTC. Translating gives CSVRTATSSYEQYF.

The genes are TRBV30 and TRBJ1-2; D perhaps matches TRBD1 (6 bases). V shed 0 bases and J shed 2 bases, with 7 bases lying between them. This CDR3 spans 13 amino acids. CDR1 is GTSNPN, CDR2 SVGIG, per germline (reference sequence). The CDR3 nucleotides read TGTGCCTGGAGTGTAGGACAGAACTATGGCTACACCTTC. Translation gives CAWSVGQNYGYTF.

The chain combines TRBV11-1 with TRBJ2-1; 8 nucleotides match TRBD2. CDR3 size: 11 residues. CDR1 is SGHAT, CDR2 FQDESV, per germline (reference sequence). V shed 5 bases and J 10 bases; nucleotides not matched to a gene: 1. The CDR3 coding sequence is TGTGCCAGCAGCCGGACTAGCGAGCAGTTCTTC. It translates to CASSRTSEQFF.

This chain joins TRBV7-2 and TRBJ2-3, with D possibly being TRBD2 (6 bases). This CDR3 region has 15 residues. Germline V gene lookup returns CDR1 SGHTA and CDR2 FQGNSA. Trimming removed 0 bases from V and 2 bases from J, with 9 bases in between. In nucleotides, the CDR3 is TGTGCCAGCAGCTTAGCCGGGAGACACACAGATACGCAGTATTTT. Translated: CASSLAGRHTDTQYF.

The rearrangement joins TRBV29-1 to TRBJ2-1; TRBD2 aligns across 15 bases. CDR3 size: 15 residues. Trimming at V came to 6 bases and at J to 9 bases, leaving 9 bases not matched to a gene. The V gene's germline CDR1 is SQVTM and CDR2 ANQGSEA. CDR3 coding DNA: TGCAGCGTCAAACGGACTAGCGGGGGGGTAGGTGAGCAGTTCTTC. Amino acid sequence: CSVKRTSGGVGEQFF.

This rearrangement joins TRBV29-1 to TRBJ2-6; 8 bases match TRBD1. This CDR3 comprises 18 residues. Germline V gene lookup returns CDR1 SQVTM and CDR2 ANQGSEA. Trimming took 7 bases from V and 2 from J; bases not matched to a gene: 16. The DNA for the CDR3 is TGCAGCGCAATCATAGGGACAGGATGGGGTGCTGGGGCCAACGTCCTGACTTTC. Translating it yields CSAIIGTGWGAGANVLTF.

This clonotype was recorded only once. CDR3: CASSHPGRDKEGHTEAFF. Written as DNA, the CDR3 is TGTGCCAGCAGCCACCCCGGGCGGGACAAAGAGGGTCACACTGAAGCTTTCTTT. The rearrangement links TRBV11-1 to TRBJ1-1; D possibly corresponds to TRBD1 (6 bases). V lost 5 bases, J lost 3 bases, and 25 bases lay in between. This CDR3 region has 18 residues. CDR1 and CDR2 from the germline V gene are SGHAT and FQDESV (reference sequence). The whole variable domain, filled in from reference TRBV11-1 and TRBJ1-1, reads EAEVAQSPRYKITEKSQAVAFWCDPISGHATLYWYRQILGQGPELLVQFQDESVVDDSQLPKDRFSAERLKGVDSTLKIQPAELGDSAMYLCASSHPGRDKEGHTEAFFGQGTRLTVV.

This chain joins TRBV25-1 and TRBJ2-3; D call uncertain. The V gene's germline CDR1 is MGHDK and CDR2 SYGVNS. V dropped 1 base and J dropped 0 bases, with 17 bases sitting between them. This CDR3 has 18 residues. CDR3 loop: CASSESFRRPSSTDTQYF. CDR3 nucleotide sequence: TGTGCCAGCAGTGAATCCTTCAGAAGACCTTCTAGCACAGATACGCAGTATTTT. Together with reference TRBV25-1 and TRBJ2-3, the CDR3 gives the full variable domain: EADIYQTPRYLVIGTGKKITLECSQTMGHDKMYWYQQDPGMELHLIHYSYGVNSTEKGDLSSESTVSRIRTEHFPLTLESARPSHTSQYLCASSESFRRPSSTDTQYFGPGTRLTVL.

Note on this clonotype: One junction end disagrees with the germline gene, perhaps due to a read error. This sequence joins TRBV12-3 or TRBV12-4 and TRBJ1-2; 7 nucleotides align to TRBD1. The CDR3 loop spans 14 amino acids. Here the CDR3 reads CASRPGGPNYSYTF. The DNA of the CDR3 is TGTGCCAGCAGACCAGGGGGGCCCAACTATAGCTACACCTTC.

The CDR3 DNA sequence: TGCAGCGTTGAAGGGGCGGATGGCTACACCTTC. Protein sequence: CSVEGADGYTF. The rearrangement joins TRBV29-1 to TRBJ1-2; D is ambiguous. Germline V gene sequence: CDR1 SQVTM, CDR2 ANQGSEA. The CDR3 consists of 11 residues. Trimming took off 1 base at V and 6 bases at J, with 6 bases between the two ends.

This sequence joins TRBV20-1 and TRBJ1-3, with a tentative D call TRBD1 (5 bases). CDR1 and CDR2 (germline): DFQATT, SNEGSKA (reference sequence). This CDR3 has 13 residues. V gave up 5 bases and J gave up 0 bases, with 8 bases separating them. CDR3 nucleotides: TGCAGTGCTTACAGGAGCTCTGGAAACACCATATATTTT. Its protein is CSAYRSSGNTIYF.